This T cell receptor beta chain was sequenced during a study of T cell clones after liver transplantation (dated by TCRdb to the late 2010s). With respect to the entire study: The samples were obtained from ITN030ST, a randomized trial that attempted immunosuppression withdrawal within 2 years after liver transplantation. Donor-reactive T cell clones were identified by TCRbeta sequencing after a pre-transplant mixed lymphocyte reaction and then tracked in post-transplant blood. Third party-reactive TCRbeta sequences from pre-transplant MLRs were also identified as an antigen-independent comparator for donor-reactive sequences. Three of the eight recipients were HCV-positive; the others were transplanted for non-autoimmune, non-viral indications. Subjects received no induction therapy and standard immunosuppression until randomization at 12-24 months post-transplant. Tolerance meant complete immunosuppression withdrawal for at least one year without liver enzymes rising beyond twice the upper limit of normal. Blood samples were collected pre-transplant, pre-randomization before withdrawal, and post-randomization after either full withdrawal or failed withdrawal. The study cohort included 8 liver transplant recipients, of whom 3 were classified as tolerant and 5 as non-tolerant. The paper's findings and limits, for the study overall: Donor-reactive sequences decreased more than third party-reactive sequences, which suggests partial antigen-specific deletion that was not related to withdrawal success. The conclusions were preliminary, being limited by small, heterogeneous patient numbers and by non-standardized post-transplant time points. Low numbers of available donor cells limited the measurable donor-reactive repertoire in a couple of subjects. When repertoire turnover was taken into account, detection of donor-reactive sequences was significantly reduced in 7 of 8 subjects for CD4 and in 8 of 8 subjects for CD8. Because no allograft tissue specimens were available, donor-reactive T cells may have migrated into the graft instead of being deleted. In most of the 8 subjects, regardless of tolerance or HCV status, circulating donor-reactive CD4 TCRbeta sequences dropped significantly post-transplant.

This clone was counted only a few times. The target of this receptor is not known. No base qualities exist here, and no much larger clone lies one base off it. V is trimmed back by 1 base and J by 9 bases, and the junction contains 6 bases that no gene match accounts for. CDR1 is given as LGHNA and CDR2 as YNFKEQ, both from the germline V gene. The CDR3 starts with the cysteine, ends with the phenylalanine, and has 14 residues. The DNA shown is the 42-base CDR3, in frame from base 1. Thawed unstimulated PBMCs were stained for CD3, CD4 and CD8 and FACS-sorted into CD3+CD4+ and CD3+CD8+ populations. All 8 studied subjects were randomized to withdrawal of immunosuppression. The Qiagen DNeasy Blood and Tissue Kit was used for genomic DNA isolation. Using immunoSEQ, frozen genomic DNA was subjected to high-throughput TCRbeta CDR3 sequencing, a process that included PCR amplification, mapping, bias correction and internal controls. As for the original processing: Productive rearrangements were retained, and unique TCRbeta sequences were defined by the CDR3 nucleotide sequence together with the V and J gene. Donor-reactive sequences required at least 5-fold expansion in CFSE-low cells versus unstimulated pre-transplant cells and at least 0.01% frequency. Per-subject minimum frequency thresholds, based on the lowest-template unstimulated sample, ensured at least 90% detection power. Jensen-Shannon divergence between the top 1000 TCRbeta sequences after and before transplant was used to measure repertoire turnover. Changes in detection of donor-reactive sequences were assessed with two-sided Fisher's exact tests. TCRdb provides this immuneACCESS table in a form limited to in-frame rearrangements. Some clones are lacking; in checked studies, under half of them reflect an unresolved V gene, and why the rest are absent is not known. V and J calls and clone size are those listed in that table; D and trimming were worked out from the DNA. Counted in this sample were about 76,000 clones; over 80% of them appeared once. The top ten clonotypes cover roughly 3% of the sample.

This sequence was found in a human patient who received a liver transplant. Following a transplant, some T lymphocytes may have been derived from the graft donor. The rearranged segments are TRBV4-2 and TRBJ1-5; 7 bases in between match TRBD1. The sequencing used CD4+ T cells from blood, collected at the 22-month timepoint. In nucleotide form, the sequence is TGTGCCAGCAGCCAAGGACAGGGAGAATCGCCCCAGCATTTT. This encodes CASSQGQGESPQHF.